This T cell receptor (beta chain) stems from a study of T-cell reconstitution after alpha-beta-depleted transplantation in children. CDR3 length: 21 residues. Germline loops: CDR1 DFQATT, CDR2 SNEGSKA (reference sequence). Trimming at V came to 3 bases and at J to 4 bases, leaving 20 bases not matched to a gene. Preparation of the TCRbeta library used unique molecular identifiers. TCRdb called the PCR reads again in MiXCR, with one record for every CDR3 protein. There are almost 600,000 distinct CDR3 sequences in the sample; around 27% occur only once, and around a third lies in the top ten. In the case of this clonotype: Its cognate antigen is unknown.

Study-level results: After one year, T-cell counts and TCRbeta diversity mostly came from new T cells. Roughly two months post-transplant, alpha-beta T cells reportedly originated from several hundred graft clones that had expanded. The high TCRbeta diversity at day 60 in some patients came from surviving recipient T cells and thymic progenitors.

The chain recombines TRBV20-1 with TRBJ2-5, with 16 bases matching TRBD2. This receptor was obtained from a boy younger than two with Wiskott-Aldrich syndrome, due to receive a stem cell transplant. The source material was PBMCs, sampled before TCRalphabeta/CD19-depleted stem cell transplant. DNA for the CDR3: TGCAGTGCTAGTCTGGGGGGAACCGGGACTAGCGGGAGGGCCGTAAGAGAGACCCAGTACTTC. Translated: CSASLGGTGTSGRAVRETQYF.